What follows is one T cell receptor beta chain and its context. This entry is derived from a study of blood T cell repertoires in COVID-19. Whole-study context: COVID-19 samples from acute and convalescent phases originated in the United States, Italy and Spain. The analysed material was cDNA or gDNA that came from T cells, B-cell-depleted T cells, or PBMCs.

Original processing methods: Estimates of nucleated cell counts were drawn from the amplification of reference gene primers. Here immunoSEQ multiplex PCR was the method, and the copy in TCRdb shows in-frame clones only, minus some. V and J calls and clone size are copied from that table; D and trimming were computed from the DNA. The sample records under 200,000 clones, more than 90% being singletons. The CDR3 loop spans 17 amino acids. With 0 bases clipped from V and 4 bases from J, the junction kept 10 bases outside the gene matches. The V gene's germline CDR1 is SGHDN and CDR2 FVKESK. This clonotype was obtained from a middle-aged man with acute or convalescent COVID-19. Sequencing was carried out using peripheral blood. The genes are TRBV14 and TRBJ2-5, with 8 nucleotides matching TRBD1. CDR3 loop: CASSQETSRTGRETQYF. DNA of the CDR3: TGTGCCAGCAGCCAAGAAACATCCCGGACAGGGAGAGAGACCCAGTACTTC.